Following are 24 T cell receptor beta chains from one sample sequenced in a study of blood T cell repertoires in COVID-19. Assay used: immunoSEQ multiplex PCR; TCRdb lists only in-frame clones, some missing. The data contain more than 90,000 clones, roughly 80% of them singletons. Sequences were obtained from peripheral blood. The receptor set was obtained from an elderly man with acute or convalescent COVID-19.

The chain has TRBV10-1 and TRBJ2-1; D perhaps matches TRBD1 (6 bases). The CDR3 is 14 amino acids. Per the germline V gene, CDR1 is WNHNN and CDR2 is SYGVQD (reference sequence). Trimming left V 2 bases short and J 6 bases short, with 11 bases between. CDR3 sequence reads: CASSEGDISNEQFF. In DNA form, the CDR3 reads TGCGCCAGCAGTGAGGGGGACATCTCCAATGAGCAGTTCTTC.

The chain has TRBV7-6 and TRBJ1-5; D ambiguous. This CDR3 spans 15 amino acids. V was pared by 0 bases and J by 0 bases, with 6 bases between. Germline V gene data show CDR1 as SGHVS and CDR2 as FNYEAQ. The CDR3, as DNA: TGTGCCAGCAGCTTAGCCGGGGATAGCAATCAGCCCCAGCATTTT. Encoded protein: CASSLAGDSNQPQHF.

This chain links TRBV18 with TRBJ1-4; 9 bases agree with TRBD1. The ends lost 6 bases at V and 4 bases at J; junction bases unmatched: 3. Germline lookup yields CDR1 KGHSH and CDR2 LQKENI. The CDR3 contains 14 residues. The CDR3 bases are TGTGCCAGCTCGATGGGACAGGGTAATGAAAAACTGTTTTTT. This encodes CASSMGQGNEKLFF.

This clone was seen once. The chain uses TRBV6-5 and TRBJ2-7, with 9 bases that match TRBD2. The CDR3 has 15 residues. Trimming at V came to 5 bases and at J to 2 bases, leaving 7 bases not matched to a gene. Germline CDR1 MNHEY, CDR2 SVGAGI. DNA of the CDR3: TGTGCCAGCAGTCTAGCGGGGACCTACACCTACGAGCAGTACTTC. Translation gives CASSLAGTYTYEQYF.

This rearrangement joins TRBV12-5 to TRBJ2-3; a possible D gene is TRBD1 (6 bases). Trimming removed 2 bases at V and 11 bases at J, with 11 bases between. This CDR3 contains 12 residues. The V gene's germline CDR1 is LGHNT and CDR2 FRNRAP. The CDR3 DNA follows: TGTGCTAGTGGTTTGAAACAGGGCAGGCAGTATTTT. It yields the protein CASGLKQGRQYF.

CDR3 in amino acids: CASSQDSDSNQPQHF. As DNA, the CDR3 is TGCGCCAGCAGCCAAGATTCAGATAGCAATCAGCCCCAGCATTTT. The rearrangement joins TRBV4-3 to TRBJ1-5; D unresolved. Trimming took 0 bases from V and 0 from J, leaving 6 bases between them. This CDR3 contains 15 residues. Looked up from germline, CDR1 is LGHNA and CDR2 is YSLEER.

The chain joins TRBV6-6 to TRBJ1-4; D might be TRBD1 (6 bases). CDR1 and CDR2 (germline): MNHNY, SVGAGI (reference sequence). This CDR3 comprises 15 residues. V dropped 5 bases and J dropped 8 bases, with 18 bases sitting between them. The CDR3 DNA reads TGTGCCAGCAGTCGTGTAGGGGGGGGCGACGAAAAACTGTTTTTT. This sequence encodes CASSRVGGGDEKLFF.

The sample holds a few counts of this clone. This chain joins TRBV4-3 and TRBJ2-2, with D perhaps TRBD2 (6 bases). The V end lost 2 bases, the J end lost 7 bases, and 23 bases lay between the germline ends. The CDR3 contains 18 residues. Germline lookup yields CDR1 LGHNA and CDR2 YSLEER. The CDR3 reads CASSQQARDSGLGGELFF. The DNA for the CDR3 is TGCGCCAGCAGCCAACAAGCCCGGGACTCCGGTTTGGGCGGGGAGCTGTTTTTT.

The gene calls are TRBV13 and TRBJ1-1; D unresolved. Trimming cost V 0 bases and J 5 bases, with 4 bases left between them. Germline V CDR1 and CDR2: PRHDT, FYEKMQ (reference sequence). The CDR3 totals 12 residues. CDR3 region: CASSLGQTEAFF. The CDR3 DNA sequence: TGTGCCAGCAGCTTAGGCCAGACTGAAGCTTTCTTT. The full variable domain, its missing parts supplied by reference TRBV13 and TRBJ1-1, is AAGVIQSPRHLIKEKRETATLKCYPIPRHDTVYWYQQGPGQDPQFLISFYEKMQSDKGSIPDRFSAQQFSDYHSELNMSSLELGDSALYFCASSLGQTEAFFGQGTRLTVV.

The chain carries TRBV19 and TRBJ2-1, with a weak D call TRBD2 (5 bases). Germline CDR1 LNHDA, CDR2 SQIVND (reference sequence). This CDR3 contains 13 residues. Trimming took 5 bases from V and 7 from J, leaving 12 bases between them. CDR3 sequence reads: CASSLLAWNEQFF. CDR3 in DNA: TGTGCCAGTAGTTTATTAGCGTGGAATGAGCAGTTCTTC.

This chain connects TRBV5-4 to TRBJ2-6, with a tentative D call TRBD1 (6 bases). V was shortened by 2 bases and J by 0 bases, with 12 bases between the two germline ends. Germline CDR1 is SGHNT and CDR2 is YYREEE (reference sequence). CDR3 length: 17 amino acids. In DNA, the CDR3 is TGTGCCAGCAGCTTAGGGACAATTTACTCTGGGGCCAACGTCCTGACTTTC. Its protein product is CASSLGTIYSGANVLTF.

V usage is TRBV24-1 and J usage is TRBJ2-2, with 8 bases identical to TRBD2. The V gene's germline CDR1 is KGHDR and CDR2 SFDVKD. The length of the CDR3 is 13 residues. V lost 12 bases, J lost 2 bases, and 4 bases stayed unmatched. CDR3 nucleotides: TGTGCCTCAGCGGGGGCTAACACCGGGGAGCTGTTTTTT. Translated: CASAGANTGELFF.

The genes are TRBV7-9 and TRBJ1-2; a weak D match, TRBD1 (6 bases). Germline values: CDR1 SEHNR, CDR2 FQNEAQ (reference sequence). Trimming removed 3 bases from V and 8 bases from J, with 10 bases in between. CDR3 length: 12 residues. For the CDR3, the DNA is TGTGCCAGCAGCTTCAACAGGGCCGGCTACACCTTC. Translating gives CASSFNRAGYTF.

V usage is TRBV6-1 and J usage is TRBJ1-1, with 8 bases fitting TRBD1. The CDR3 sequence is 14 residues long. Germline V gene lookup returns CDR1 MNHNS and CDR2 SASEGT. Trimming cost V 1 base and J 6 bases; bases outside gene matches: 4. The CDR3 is CASSEGDRRAEAFF. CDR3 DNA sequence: TGTGCCAGCAGTGAAGGGGACAGGCGTGCTGAAGCTTTCTTT.

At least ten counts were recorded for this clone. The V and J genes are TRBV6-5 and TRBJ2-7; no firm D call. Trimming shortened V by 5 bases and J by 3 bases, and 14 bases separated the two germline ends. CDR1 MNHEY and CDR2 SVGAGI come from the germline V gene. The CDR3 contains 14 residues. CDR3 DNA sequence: TGTGCCAGCAGTCCTGCCTCTAATAACTACGAGCAGTACTTC. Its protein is CASSPASNNYEQYF.

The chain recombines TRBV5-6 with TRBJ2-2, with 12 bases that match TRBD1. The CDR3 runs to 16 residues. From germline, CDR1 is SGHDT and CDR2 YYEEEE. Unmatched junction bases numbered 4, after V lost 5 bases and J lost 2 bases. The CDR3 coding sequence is TGTGCCAGCAGGTCCGGGACAGGGGGCAACACCGGGGAGCTGTTTTTT. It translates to CASRSGTGGNTGELFF.

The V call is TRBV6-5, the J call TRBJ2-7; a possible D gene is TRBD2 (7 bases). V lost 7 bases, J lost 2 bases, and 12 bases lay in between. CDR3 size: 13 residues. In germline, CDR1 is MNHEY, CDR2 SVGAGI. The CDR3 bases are TGTGCCAGCACCCGGGGGGCAGCCTACGAGCAGTACTTC. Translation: CASTRGAAYEQYF.

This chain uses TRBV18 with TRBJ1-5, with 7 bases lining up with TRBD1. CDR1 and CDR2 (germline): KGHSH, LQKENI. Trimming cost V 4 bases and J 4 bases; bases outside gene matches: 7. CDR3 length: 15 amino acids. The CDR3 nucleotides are TGTGCCAGCTCACATACAGGGGCCAGGAATCAGCCCCAGCATTTT. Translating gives CASSHTGARNQPQHF.

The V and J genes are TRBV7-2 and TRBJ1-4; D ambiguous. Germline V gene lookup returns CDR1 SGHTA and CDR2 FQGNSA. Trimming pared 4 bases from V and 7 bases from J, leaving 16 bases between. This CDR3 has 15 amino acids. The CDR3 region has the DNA TGTGCCAGCAGCTCAAGCGGAGCTGTAGGTGAAAAACTGTTTTTT. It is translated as CASSSSGAVGEKLFF. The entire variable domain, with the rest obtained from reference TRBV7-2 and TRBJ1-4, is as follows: GAGVSQSPSNKVTEKGKDVELRCDPISGHTALYWYRQSLGQGLEFLIYFQGNSAPDKSGLPSDRFSAERTGGSVSTLTIQRTQQEDSAVYLCASSSSGAVGEKLFFGSGTQLSVL.

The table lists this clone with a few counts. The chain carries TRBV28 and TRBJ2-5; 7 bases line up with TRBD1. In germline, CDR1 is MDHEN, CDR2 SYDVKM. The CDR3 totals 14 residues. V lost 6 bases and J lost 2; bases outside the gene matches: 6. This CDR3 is CASRPQGQQETQYF. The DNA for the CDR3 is TGTGCCAGCAGGCCTCAGGGACAGCAAGAGACCCAGTACTTC.

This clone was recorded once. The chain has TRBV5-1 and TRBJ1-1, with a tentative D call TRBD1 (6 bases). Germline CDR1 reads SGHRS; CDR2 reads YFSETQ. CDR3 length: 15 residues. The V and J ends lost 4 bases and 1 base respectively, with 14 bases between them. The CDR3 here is CASSPTGSSNTEAFF. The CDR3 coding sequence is TGCGCCAGCAGCCCGACAGGCAGTTCGAACACTGAAGCTTTCTTT.

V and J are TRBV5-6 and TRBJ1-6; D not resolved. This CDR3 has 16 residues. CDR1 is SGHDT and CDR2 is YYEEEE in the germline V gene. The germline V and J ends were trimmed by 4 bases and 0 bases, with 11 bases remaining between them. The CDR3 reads CASSGLQSSYNSPLHF. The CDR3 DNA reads TGTGCCAGCAGCGGACTACAGAGCTCCTATAATTCACCCCTCCACTTT. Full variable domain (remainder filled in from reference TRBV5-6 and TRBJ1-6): DAGVTQSPTHLIKTRGQQVTLRCSPKSGHDTVSWYQQALGQGPQFIFQYYEEEERQRGNFPDRFSGHQFPNYSSELNVNALLLGDSALYLCASSGLQSSYNSPLHFGNGTRLTVT.

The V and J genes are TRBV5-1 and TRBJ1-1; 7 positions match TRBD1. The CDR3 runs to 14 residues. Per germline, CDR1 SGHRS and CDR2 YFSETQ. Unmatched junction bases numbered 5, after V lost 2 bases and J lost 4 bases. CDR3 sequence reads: CASSFQGESTEAFF. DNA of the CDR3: TGCGCCAGCAGCTTTCAGGGGGAGAGCACTGAAGCTTTCTTT.

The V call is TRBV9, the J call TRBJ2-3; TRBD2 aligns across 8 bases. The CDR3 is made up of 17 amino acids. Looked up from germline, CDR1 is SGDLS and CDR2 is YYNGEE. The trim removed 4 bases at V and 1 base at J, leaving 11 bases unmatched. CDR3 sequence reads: CASSPTKTSDRTDTQYF. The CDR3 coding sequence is TGTGCCAGCAGCCCGACGAAGACTAGCGATCGCACAGATACGCAGTATTTT. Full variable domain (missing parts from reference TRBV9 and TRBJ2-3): DSGVTQTPKHLITATGQRVTLRCSPRSGDLSVYWYQQSLDQGLQFLIQYYNGEERAKGNILERFSAQQFPDLHSELNLSSLELGDSALYFCASSPTKTSDRTDTQYFGPGTRLTVL.